This T cell receptor (beta chain) comes out of a study of blood T cell repertoires in COVID-19. The overall study: Acute and convalescent COVID-19 specimens originated in the United States, Italy and Spain.

This CDR3 has 16 amino acids. V lost 2 bases, J lost 1 base, and 5 bases stayed unmatched. CDR1 is SGHNT, CDR2 YYREEE, per germline (reference sequence). This clone was picked up a small number of times. The method was immunoSEQ multiplex PCR; TCRdb's version includes in-frame clones alone and lacks a portion of them. The sample lists under 250,000 clones; about 85% were seen once. The genes are TRBV5-4 and TRBJ1-1, with 10 positions matching TRBD1. The clonotype comes from a man in his late teens or twenties with active or convalescent COVID-19. Sequencing used peripheral blood. The CDR3 is CASSFWDRGGNTEAFF. In nucleotides, the CDR3 is TGTGCCAGCAGCTTTTGGGACAGGGGTGGGAACACTGAAGCTTTCTTT.